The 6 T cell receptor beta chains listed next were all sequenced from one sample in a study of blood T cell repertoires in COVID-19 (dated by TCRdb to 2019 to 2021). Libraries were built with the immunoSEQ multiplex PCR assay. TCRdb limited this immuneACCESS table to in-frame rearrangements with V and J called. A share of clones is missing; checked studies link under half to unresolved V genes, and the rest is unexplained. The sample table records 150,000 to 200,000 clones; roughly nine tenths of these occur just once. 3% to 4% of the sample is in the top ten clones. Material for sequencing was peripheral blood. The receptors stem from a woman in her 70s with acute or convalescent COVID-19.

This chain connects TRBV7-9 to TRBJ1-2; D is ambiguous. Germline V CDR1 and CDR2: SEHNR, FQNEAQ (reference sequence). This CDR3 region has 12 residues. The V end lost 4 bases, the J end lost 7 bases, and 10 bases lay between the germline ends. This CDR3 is CASSSVEVGYTF. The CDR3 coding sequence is TGTGCCAGCAGCTCGGTAGAAGTTGGCTACACCTTC.

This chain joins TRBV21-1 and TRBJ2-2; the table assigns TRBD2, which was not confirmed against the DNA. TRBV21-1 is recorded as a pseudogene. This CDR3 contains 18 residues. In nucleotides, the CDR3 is TGTGCCAGCAGCAATCTTTGTATATCGGGGTTGGACACCGGGGAGCTGTTTTTT. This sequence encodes CASSNLCISGLDTGELFF.

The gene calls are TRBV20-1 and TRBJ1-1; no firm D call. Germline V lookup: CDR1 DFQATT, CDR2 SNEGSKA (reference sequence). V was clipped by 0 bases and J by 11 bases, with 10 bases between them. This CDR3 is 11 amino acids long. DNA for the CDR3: TGCAGTGCTAGAGATCCGAGGCGGGCTTTCTTT. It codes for CSARDPRRAFF.

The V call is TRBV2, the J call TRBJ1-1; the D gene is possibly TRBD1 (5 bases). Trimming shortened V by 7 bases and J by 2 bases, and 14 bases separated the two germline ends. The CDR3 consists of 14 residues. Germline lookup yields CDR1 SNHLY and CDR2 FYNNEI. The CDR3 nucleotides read TGTGCCAGCACTCCTGACAGACCAAACACTGAAGCTTTCTTT. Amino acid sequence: CASTPDRPNTEAFF. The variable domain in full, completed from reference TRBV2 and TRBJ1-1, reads EPEVTQTPSHQVTQMGQEVILRCVPISNHLYFYWYRQILGQKVEFLVSFYNNEISEKSEIFDDQFSVERPDGSNFTLKIRSTKLEDSAMYFCASTPDRPNTEAFFGQGTRLTVV.

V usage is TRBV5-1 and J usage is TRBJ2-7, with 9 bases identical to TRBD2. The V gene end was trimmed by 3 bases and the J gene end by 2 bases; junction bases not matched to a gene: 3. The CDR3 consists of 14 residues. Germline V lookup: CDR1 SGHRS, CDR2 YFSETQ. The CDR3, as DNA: TGCGCCAGCAGCTCGGGACTAGCACCCTACGAGCAGTACTTC. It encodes CASSSGLAPYEQYF.

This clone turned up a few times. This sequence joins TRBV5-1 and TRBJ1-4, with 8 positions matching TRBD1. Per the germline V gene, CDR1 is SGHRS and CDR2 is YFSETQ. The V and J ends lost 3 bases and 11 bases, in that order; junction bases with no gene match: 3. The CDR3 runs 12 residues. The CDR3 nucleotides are TGCGCCAGCAGCTCTAACAGGGGGAAACTGTTTTTT. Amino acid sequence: CASSSNRGKLFF.